Each of the 30 T cell receptor beta chains below was sequenced from the same sample in a study of CD8+CD57+ T cells in acquired aplastic anemia. Selection for sequencing was limited to patients who had shown CD8+CD57+ cell expansion by flow cytometry. According to the study, genomic DNA was the template for TCR beta VDJ and CDR3 profiling. A single record per CDR3 protein comes from TCRdb applying MiXCR to the reads. The sample includes hundreds of thousands of distinct CDR3 sequences, over 25% of them seen just once. Sequenced material: sorted CD4+, CD8+, or CD8+CD57+ T cells (not recorded which) from PBMCs. The source of these receptors is a human donor with aplastic anemia.

The rearrangement links TRBV11-2 to TRBJ1-1; tentatively, D is TRBD1 (6 bases). The CDR3 covers 15 residues. V was pared by 2 bases and J by 3 bases, with 13 bases between. Looked up from germline, CDR1 is SGHAT and CDR2 is FQNNGV. CDR3 amino acids: CASSLSARGDTEAFF. The CDR3 nucleotides are TGTGCCAGCAGCTTAAGCGCAAGGGGGGACACTGAAGCTTTCTTT.

The chain uses TRBV7-2 and TRBJ1-2; D is uncertain. CDR1 and CDR2 (germline): SGHTA, FQGNSA. The CDR3 has 12 amino acids. Trimming removed 11 bases from V and 4 bases from J, with 14 bases in between. Here the CDR3 reads CAGREASYGYTF. CDR3 sequence (DNA): TGTGCCGGACGGGAGGCGAGCTATGGCTACACCTTC.

The sample holds many counts of this clonotype. At one end, the junction sequence differs from germline, possibly due to a read error. The rearrangement links TRBV7-7 to TRBJ1-5; unclear D gene. The CDR3 has 13 amino acids. Germline CDR1 SSHAT, CDR2 FNYEAQ (reference sequence). CDR3 nucleotide sequence: TGTGCTAGCAGCCCGAATAGGGATCAGCCCCAGCATTTT. It yields the protein CASSPNRDQPQHF. Variable domain in full (rest from reference TRBV7-7 and TRBJ1-5): GAGVSQSPRYKVTKRGQDVTLRCDPISSHATLYWYQQALGQGPEFLTYFNYEAQPDKSGLPSDRFSAERPEGSISTLTIQRTEQRDSAMYRCASSPNRDQPQHFGDGTRLSIL.

This clonotype was counted a few times. The rearrangement uses TRBV4-3 and TRBJ1-2; 12 bases match TRBD1. The germline V gene has CDR1 LGHNA and CDR2 YSLEER. V dropped 4 bases and J dropped 3; count of bases not matched to a gene: 9. This CDR3 is built from 17 residues. The CDR3 DNA is TGCGCCAGCAGCCCAGACCGGGACAGGGGGCTTTACTATGGCTACACCTTC. Translation: CASSPDRDRGLYYGYTF.

This clonotype has at least ten counts. The chain is built from TRBV7-6 and TRBJ1-1, with D unclear. The CDR3 is made up of 13 amino acids. Trimming stripped 5 bases from V and 1 base from J, with 8 bases between. The germline CDR1 and CDR2 sequences are SGHVS and FNYEAQ. CDR3 residues: CASSIARNTEAFF. The CDR3 DNA reads as TGTGCCAGCAGCATTGCCAGGAACACTGAAGCTTTCTTT.

This chain links TRBV10-2 with TRBJ2-5, with 7 bases that match TRBD1. Losses at the gene ends were 6 bases for V and 5 bases for J; bases not matched to a gene: 9. CDR3 length: 14 amino acids. Germline V lookup: CDR1 WSHSY, CDR2 SAAADI. CDR3 DNA sequence: TGCGCCAGCAGCTTGGTACAGGGGAGTGAGACCCAGTACTTC. This gives the protein CASSLVQGSETQYF.

This clonotype was seen a few times. The CDR3 DNA is TGTGCCAGCAGCGACCGGGAGCATCGACCGCAGTATTTT. It is translated as CASSDREHRPQYF. This chain connects TRBV2 to TRBJ2-3, with a tentative D call TRBD2 (6 bases). V lost 6 bases, J lost 10 bases, and 17 bases lay in between. The CDR3 consists of 13 residues. The germline V gene has CDR1 SNHLY and CDR2 FYNNEI. The whole variable domain, filled in from reference TRBV2 and TRBJ2-3, reads EPEVTQTPSHQVTQMGQEVILRCVPISNHLYFYWYRQILGQKVEFLVSFYNNEISEKSEIFDDQFSVERPDGSNFTLKIRSTKLEDSAMYFCASSDREHRPQYFGPGTRLTVL.

This chain connects TRBV10-1 to TRBJ2-3; D perhaps matches TRBD1 (6 bases). V lost 10 bases and J lost 0, with 14 bases in between. Germline V gene lookup returns CDR1 WNHNN and CDR2 SYGVQD (reference sequence). CDR3 length equals 14 residues. This CDR3 reads CAIYRDTSTDTQYF. CDR3 DNA: TGCGCCATCTACCGGGACACCAGCACAGATACGCAGTATTTT.

This clonotype was found many times. This chain uses TRBV19 with TRBJ1-5; 9 positions match TRBD1. The CDR3 sequence is 16 residues long. CDR1 and CDR2 (germline): LNHDA, SQIVND (reference sequence). V lost 1 base, J lost 3 bases, and 4 bases stayed unmatched. The CDR3 is CASSIVGQGPNQPQHF. The CDR3 bases are TGTGCCAGTAGTATAGTCGGACAGGGGCCCAATCAGCCCCAGCATTTT.

Points on this clonotype: A read error is likely, as this CDR3 ends without the conserved phenylalanine or tryptophan. The V gene is TRBV25-1, the J gene TRBJ2-3; D gene unclear. The CDR3 runs to 13 residues. The V end lost 6 bases, the J end lost 0 bases, and 7 bases lay between the germline ends. CDR1 is MGHDK and CDR2 is SYGVNS in the germline V gene. DNA of the CDR3: TGTGCCAGCAGCGGAACCAGCACAGATACGCAGTATTCT. This gives the protein CASSGTSTDTQYS.

On this clonotype itself: At one end, the junction sequence differs from germline, possibly due to a read error. This sequence joins TRBV30 and TRBJ2-7; either TRBD1 or TRBD2 may fit D (5 bases each). Germline V CDR1 and CDR2: GTSNPN, SVGIG (reference sequence). This CDR3 contains 15 residues. As DNA, the CDR3 is TGTGCCTGGAGTCCGACTGGGGTTGGGACCTACGAGGAGTACTTC. As protein: CAWSPTGVGTYEEYF. The complete variable domain, with remaining parts taken from reference TRBV30 and TRBJ2-7, reads SQTIHQWPATLVQPVGSPLSLECTVEGTSNPNLYWYRQAAGRGLQLLFYSVGIGQISSEVPQNLSASRPQDRQFILSSKKLLLSDSGFYLCAWSPTGVGTYEEYFGPGTRLTVT.

Worth noting for this clonotype: Its ends do not fully match the called genes, so a read error is possible. The V call is TRBV12-3 or TRBV12-4, the J call TRBJ1-1; D may be TRBD1 (5 bases). The CDR3 has 13 residues. The CDR3 loop reads CASSVAAGSEAFF. The CDR3 nucleotides read TGTGCCAGCAGTGTAGCCGCAGGGTCTGAAGCTTTCTTT.

This clonotype was seen at least ten times. The junction and the germline gene differ at one end; a read error may be behind it. The chain recombines TRBV12-3 or TRBV12-4 with TRBJ1-1; D is unclear. The CDR3 is 13 amino acids. The CDR3 here is CASSLGWNTEAFF. The CDR3 DNA sequence: TGTGCCAGCAGCTTAGGCTGGAACACTGAAGCTTTCTTT.

The chain employs TRBV7-9 and TRBJ1-1; D is possibly TRBD1 (6 bases). Trimming stripped 8 bases from V and 3 bases from J, with 13 bases between. CDR3 length: 13 residues. Germline CDR1 SEHNR, CDR2 FQNEAQ (reference sequence). CDR3 coding DNA: TGTGCCAGCCGGGCAGGGGATGACACTGAAGCTTTCTTT. Protein product: CASRAGDDTEAFF. Full variable domain (outside the CDR3, taken from reference TRBV7-9 and TRBJ1-1): DTGVSQNPRHKITKRGQNVTFRCDPISEHNRLYWYRQTLGQGPEFLTYFQNEAQLEKSRLLSDRFSAERPKGSFSTLEIQRTEQGDSAMYLCASRAGDDTEAFFGQGTRLTVV.

This clonotype was found many times. The rearrangement uses TRBV10-1 and TRBJ2-1, with TRBD1 matching 7 bases. Trimming at V came to 6 bases and at J to 7 bases, leaving 9 bases not matched to a gene. This CDR3 is built from 14 residues. Germline V CDR1 and CDR2: WNHNN, SYGVQD (reference sequence). CDR3 in amino acids: CASSRTGLRNEQFF. The DNA for the CDR3 is TGCGCCAGCAGCAGGACAGGACTTCGGAATGAGCAGTTCTTC.

The chain combines TRBV7-3 with TRBJ2-3; D possibly matches TRBD1 or TRBD2 (5 bases each). The CDR3 loop spans 13 amino acids. With 5 bases removed from V and 6 bases from J, the gap between germline ends came to 12 bases. Germline V gene sequence: CDR1 SGHTA, CDR2 FQGTGA. As DNA, the CDR3 is TGTGCCAGCAGCCTAGACTACAGGGATACGCAGTATTTT. Amino acids: CASSLDYRDTQYF.

J is TRBJ2-5 and V is TRBV20-1, with TRBD1 matching 7 bases. This CDR3 is built from 15 residues. The germline CDR1 and CDR2 sequences are DFQATT and SNEGSKA (reference sequence). The J segment lost 2 bases and the V segment lost 1 base, leaving 7 bases of the junction unmatched. The CDR3: CSARGTYRGQETQYF. In DNA form, the CDR3 reads TGCAGTGCTAGAGGTACCTACAGGGGACAAGAGACCCAGTACTTC.

This chain uses TRBV27 with TRBJ2-7; D gene ambiguous. The CDR3 has 15 amino acids. CDR1 MNHEY and CDR2 SMNVEV come from the germline V gene (reference sequence). The V end was cut by 5 bases, the J end by 9 bases, with 23 bases between. The CDR3 is CASSTGPHTPSGQYF. The DNA of the CDR3 is TGTGCCAGCAGTACGGGCCCACATACTCCTTCGGGGCAGTACTTC.

V usage is TRBV9 and J usage is TRBJ2-1, with 7 bases matching TRBD1. With 4 bases clipped from V and 7 bases from J, the junction kept 5 bases outside the gene matches. The CDR3 is 13 residues long. Germline V gives CDR1 SGDLS, CDR2 YYNGEE. In DNA, the CDR3 is TGTGCCAGCAGCATCTCCAGGGGGAATGAGCAGTTCTTC. Translating it yields CASSISRGNEQFF.

As concerns this clonotype: Its ends do not fully match the called genes, so a read error is possible. J is TRBJ2-6 and V is TRBV4-2; D is possibly TRBD1 (6 bases). This CDR3 contains 16 residues. The germline V gene encodes CDR1 LGHNA and CDR2 YNFKEQ. The CDR3, as DNA: TGTGCCGGCAGCCAAGATACAGGGACTGGGGCCAACGTCCTGACTTTC. Translation gives CAGSQDTGTGANVLTF.

V usage is TRBV29-1 and J usage is TRBJ1-2; the match to TRBD1 covers 7 bases. CDR1 SQVTM and CDR2 ANQGSEA come from the germline V gene. CDR3 length: 12 residues. Unmatched junction bases numbered 7, after V lost 8 bases and J lost 4 bases. The CDR3 region has the DNA TGCAGCTTGGACAGGTCTCGCTATGGCTACACCTTC. Translating gives CSLDRSRYGYTF.

The genes are TRBV7-2 and TRBJ1-1; no reliable D call. The germline V and J ends were trimmed by 5 bases and 7 bases, with 14 bases remaining between them. Germline lookup yields CDR1 SGHTA and CDR2 FQGNSA. This CDR3 contains 13 residues. The CDR3 reads CASSTRRASEAFF. The DNA of the CDR3 is TGTGCCAGCAGCACCCGACGCGCTAGTGAAGCTTTCTTT.

The V call is TRBV15, the J call TRBJ1-2; weak D call: TRBD1 (6 bases). The V end lost 2 bases, the J end lost 6 bases, and 13 bases lay between the germline ends. The CDR3 consists of 14 residues. Germline CDR1 is LNHNV and CDR2 is YYDKDF (reference sequence). The CDR3 is CATSRRQVTHGYTF. For the CDR3, the DNA is TGTGCCACCAGCAGAAGACAGGTGACCCATGGCTACACCTTC.

The chain joins TRBV2 to TRBJ1-2; D gene uncertain. The germline V and J ends were trimmed by 4 bases and 8 bases, with 5 bases remaining between them. Germline V gene data show CDR1 as SNHLY and CDR2 as FYNNEI. The CDR3 consists of 10 residues. The chain's CDR3 is CASSADGYTF. CDR3 in DNA: TGTGCCAGCAGTGCGGACGGCTACACCTTC.

CDR3 protein: CASSLDRAYQPQHF. For the CDR3, the DNA is TGTGCCAGCAGCCTTGACAGGGCCTATCAGCCCCAGCATTTT. The V gene is TRBV5-5, the J gene TRBJ1-5, with TRBD1 matching over 7 bases. The CDR3 extends over 14 amino acids. Germline V lookup: CDR1 SGHKS, CDR2 YYEKEE (reference sequence). Unmatched junction bases numbered 6, after V lost 4 bases and J lost 5 bases.

To note about this clonotype: This clone may be a read error of a much larger clone one base away. The CDR3 carries no conserved terminal phenylalanine or tryptophan, so it likely arises from a read error. The rearrangement joins TRBV20-1 to TRBJ1-2, with D maybe TRBD1 (5 bases). The length of the CDR3 is 14 residues. V gave up 5 bases and J gave up 5 bases, with 18 bases separating them. The germline CDR1 and CDR2 sequences are DFQATT and SNEGSKA (reference sequence). CDR3 region: CSAAPGDSDYGYTS. CDR3 DNA sequence: TGCAGTGCTGCACCGGGAGACAGCGATTATGGCTACACCTCC.

The J gene is TRBJ2-2, the V gene TRBV11-2; D is possibly TRBD1 or TRBD2 (6 bases each). The CDR3 totals 16 residues. Germline loops: CDR1 SGHAT, CDR2 FQNNGV. The V end lost 1 base, the J end lost 4 bases, and 13 bases lay between the germline ends. CDR3 DNA sequence: TGTGCCAGCAGCTTAGTAACGGGGGCGCGCACCGGGGAGCTGTTTTTT. It yields the protein CASSLVTGARTGELFF.

This clonotype has at least ten counts. The chain employs TRBV15 and TRBJ1-1, with 8 bases fitting TRBD1. This CDR3 contains 15 residues. Germline V lookup: CDR1 LNHNV, CDR2 YYDKDF (reference sequence). The junction had 1 base not matched to a gene; V was cut back by 1 base and J by 0 bases. CDR3 bases: TGTGCCACCAGCAGAGGGGACAGGATGAACACTGAAGCTTTCTTT. Its protein product is CATSRGDRMNTEAFF.

In DNA form, the CDR3 reads TGTGCCAGCAGCGATACGTACAGGTCGTGGACTGGGCGGGAGAACACTGAAGCTTTCTTT. Translated: CASSDTYRSWTGRENTEAFF. This chain joins TRBV11-1 and TRBJ1-1; D may be TRBD1 (5 bases). Trimming took off 5 bases at V and 1 base at J, with 29 bases between the two ends. Germline CDR1 is SGHAT and CDR2 is FQDESV (reference sequence). CDR3 length: 20 amino acids.

The genes are TRBV2 and TRBJ2-7; no clear D. Trimming took 6 bases from V and 6 from J, leaving 21 bases between them. This CDR3 is 15 amino acids long. In germline, CDR1 is SNHLY, CDR2 FYNNEI. Written as DNA, the CDR3 is TGTGCCAGCAGCCACGAGAAAACCATCTACGTCGAGCAGTACTTC. Its translation: CASSHEKTIYVEQYF.